The 32 T cell receptor beta chains in this list originate from one sample, sequenced in a study of breast tumors, draining lymph nodes, adjacent tissues. TCRdb used MiXCR to reprocess the multiplex PCR reads, holding one entry per CDR3 protein. The sample shows 13,000 or so distinct CDR3 sequences, roughly 57% of them seen only once. Material: tumor-adjacent breast tissue. The receptors shown here come from a female donor with breast cancer. Some clones in this sample may be carry-over from other donors' samples.

This clonotype was recorded many times. V gene TRBV9 combines with J gene TRBJ1-3; maybe TRBD1 (5 bases). Germline CDR1 and CDR2: SGDLS and YYNGEE. This CDR3 spans 15 amino acids. V lost 3 bases and J lost 0, with 10 bases in between. The DNA of the CDR3 is TGTGCCAGCAGCGCACAGGAGAACTCTGGAAACACCATATATTTT. Protein product: CASSAQENSGNTIYF.

The chain employs TRBV12-3 or TRBV12-4 and TRBJ1-3; unclear D gene. With 3 bases removed from V and 3 bases from J, the gap between germline ends came to 0 bases. There are 11 residues in the CDR3. The CDR3 region is CASSFGNTIYF. For the CDR3, the DNA is TGTGCCAGCAGTTTTGGAAACACCATATATTTT.

The V gene is TRBV24-1, the J gene TRBJ2-2; D gene uncertain. This CDR3 comprises 13 residues. Germline V gene lookup returns CDR1 KGHDR and CDR2 SFDVKD. The V end was cut by 4 bases, the J end by 5 bases, with 7 bases between. The CDR3 coding sequence is TGTGCCACCAGTGACGTCACGACCGGGGAGCTGTTTTTT. Encoded protein: CATSDVTTGELFF.

About this clonotype: One base away lies a much larger clone, so this may be a sequencing read error. This chain links TRBV6-6 with TRBJ2-2, with a possible D match to TRBD2 (7 bases). CDR3 length equals 14 residues. CDR1 and CDR2 (germline): MNHNY, SVGAGI (reference sequence). The CDR3 nucleotides are TGTGCCAGCAGTCCGGGGGGCCCCACCGGGGAGCCGTTTTTT. Translation: CASSPGGPTGEPFF.

The chain recombines TRBV12-3 or TRBV12-4 with TRBJ1-4; the match to TRBD1 covers 7 bases. V shed 5 bases and J 8 bases; nucleotides not matched to a gene: 11. There are 15 residues in the CDR3. The CDR3 coding sequence is TGTGCCAGCAGTCTCTGGGACAGACGAGGGGAAAAACTGTTTTTT. Protein sequence: CASSLWDRRGEKLFF.

This clonotype was observed a single time. This sequence may be a read error, since a much larger clone differs from it by one base. The rearrangement joins TRBV4-2 to TRBJ1-1; 9 bases line up with TRBD1. The CDR3 spans 15 residues. Germline V gene data show CDR1 as LGHNA and CDR2 as YNFKEQ. This CDR3 is CASSEETGGGTEASF. In DNA form, the CDR3 reads TGTGCCAGCAGCGAAGAAACAGGGGGCGGGACTGAAGCTTCCTTT.

This sequence joins TRBV19 and TRBJ1-2; TRBD1 might be the D (5 bases). Looked up from germline, CDR1 is LNHDA and CDR2 is SQIVND (reference sequence). V was shortened by 1 base and J by 7 bases, with 13 bases between the two germline ends. The CDR3 consists of 14 residues. The DNA for the CDR3 is TGTGCCAGTAGTATAGGACCAGGGAATGGTGGCTACACCTTC. This encodes CASSIGPGNGGYTF.

On this clonotype itself: Mismatch with germline at one junction end may stem from a read error. This chain joins TRBV28 and TRBJ1-4; possibly TRBD1 for D (5 bases). This CDR3 contains 13 residues. Germline V gene lookup returns CDR1 MDHEN and CDR2 SYDVKM. The CDR3 spells CASRESTNEKLFF. The CDR3 DNA reads TGTGCGAGCAGGGAGTCAACTAATGAAAAACTGTTTTTT.

The V call is TRBV4-1, the J call TRBJ1-2; 11 bases align to TRBD1. CDR1 MGHRA and CDR2 YSYEKL come from the germline V gene. The CDR3 loop spans 14 amino acids. V shed 1 base and J 6 bases; nucleotides not matched to a gene: 1. CDR3 protein: CASSQVDRGHGYTF. The CDR3 region has the DNA TGCGCCAGCAGCCAAGTGGACAGGGGGCATGGCTACACCTTC.

In its sample, this clonotype was seen many times. Being one base from a much bigger clone, this may be a read error. V is TRBV6-6 and J is TRBJ1-2; D uncertain. This CDR3 is 13 amino acids long. Between the trimmed V and J ends, which lost 7 bases and 2 bases, there was a span of 11 bases. Germline CDR1 and CDR2: MNHNY and SVGAGI (reference sequence). CDR3 sequence reads: CASTPSGNYGYTF. CDR3 DNA: TGTGCCAGCACCCCATCGGGGAACTATGGCTACACCTTC.

This clonotype came up many times. The chain employs TRBV3-1 and TRBJ2-5, with D possibly matching TRBD1 (6 bases). CDR1 and CDR2 (germline): LGHDT, YNNKEL (reference sequence). The V and J ends lost 1 base and 5 bases respectively, with 17 bases between them. This CDR3 is 16 amino acids long. CDR3 sequence: CASSQARWDMGETQYF. CDR3 coding DNA: TGTGCCAGCAGCCAAGCTCGGTGGGACATGGGGGAGACCCAGTACTTC.

About this clonotype itself: One end of the junction does not line up with germline, which may come from a read error. The chain is built from TRBV5-1 and TRBJ2-3; 8 bases match TRBD1. The CDR3 covers 15 residues. In germline, CDR1 is SGHRS, CDR2 YFSETQ. The CDR3 bases are TGTGCCAGCAGCGTTGGGACAGGACACACAGATACGCAGTATTTT. As protein: CASSVGTGHTDTQYF.

This clonotype was seen just once. This chain links TRBV6-2 or TRBV6-3 with TRBJ1-6; 8 bases fit TRBD1. Germline CDR1 is MNHEY and CDR2 is SVGEGT. Trimming took 7 bases from V and 6 from J; bases not matched to a gene: 5. The CDR3 is 14 amino acids. CDR3 amino acids: CASTGQGSNSPLHF. CDR3 DNA: TGTGCCAGCACCGGACAGGGCAGTAATTCACCCCTCCACTTT.

This clonotype was counted many times. A read error may explain this, as a much larger clone is one base away. The CDR3: CASSLDLGAANEQFF. In DNA, the CDR3 is TGTGCCAGCAGCTTAGATCTCGGGGCCGCCAATGAGCAGTTCTTC. The genes are TRBV11-3 and TRBJ2-1; D is tentatively TRBD1 or TRBD2 (5 bases each). The germline gives CDR1 SGHNT, CDR2 YENEEA. Trimming shortened V by 0 bases and J by 6 bases, and 12 bases separated the two germline ends. This CDR3 comprises 15 residues.

Details on this clonotype: One end of the junction does not line up with germline, which may come from a read error. The gene calls are TRBV2 and TRBJ2-3; D could derive from TRBD1 or TRBD2 (6 bases each). The CDR3 runs to 13 residues. CDR1 is SNHLY and CDR2 is FYNNEI in the germline V gene. CDR3 nucleotides: TGCGCCGGCACGAGGGGGGTATCCGATACGCAGTATTTT. Translated, it gives CAGTRGVSDTQYF.

V gene TRBV19 combines with J gene TRBJ2-5, with TRBD2 as a possible D gene (6 bases). CDR1 is LNHDA and CDR2 is SQIVND in the germline V gene (reference sequence). The germline V and J ends were trimmed by 5 bases and 2 bases, with 15 bases remaining between them. The length of the CDR3 is 15 residues. The CDR3: CASSPIGRGQETQYF. The CDR3 region has the DNA TGTGCCAGTAGTCCGATCGGCCGGGGGCAAGAGACCCAGTACTTC.

This clonotype was seen a few times. The chain has TRBV20-1 and TRBJ2-2, with D hard to call. V was clipped by 2 bases and J by 8 bases, with 6 bases between them. The CDR3 totals 11 residues. Germline loops: CDR1 DFQATT, CDR2 SNEGSKA (reference sequence). The CDR3 loop reads CSARLGGELFF. For the CDR3, the DNA is TGCAGTGCTAGATTGGGGGGGGAGCTGTTTTTT.

This chain connects TRBV7-3 to TRBJ2-3; TRBD1 agrees at 9 bases. The CDR3 length is 18 residues. The V and J ends lost 5 bases and 2 bases, in that order; junction bases with no gene match: 14. Germline CDR1 SGHTA, CDR2 FQGTGA. The CDR3 DNA sequence: TGTGCCAGCAGCCTAAGGGGACAGGGCGGGAGTTACACAGATACGCAGTATTTT. Protein: CASSLRGQGGSYTDTQYF.

In its sample, this clonotype is medium-sized. The chain combines TRBV5-1 with TRBJ2-7, with TRBD2 identical over 9 bases. Losses at the gene ends were 4 bases for V and 2 bases for J; bases not matched to a gene: 7. The CDR3 totals 15 residues. Germline assignment: CDR1 SGHRS and CDR2 YFSETQ. The CDR3 DNA sequence: TGCGCCAGCAGCGGCGGACTAGCGTGGCCCTACGAGCAGTACTTC. Translation: CASSGGLAWPYEQYF.

With respect to this clonotype: The junction and the germline gene differ at one end; a read error may be behind it. V and J are TRBV5-1 and TRBJ2-7; no clear D. Germline loops: CDR1 SGHRS, CDR2 YFSETQ. CDR3 length equals 12 residues. DNA for the CDR3: TGTGCCAGCAGCTCAGGAACCCAGGAACAGTACTTC. Protein: CASSSGTQEQYF.

In regard to this clonotype: Germline is not matched at one junction end, which may reflect a read error. The V and J genes are TRBV19 and TRBJ2-5; 11 bases fit TRBD2. CDR3 length: 16 amino acids. Germline-derived CDR1 and CDR2 are LNHDA and SQIVND (reference sequence). This chain's CDR3 is CASSIGTSGSRETQYF. DNA of the CDR3: TGCGCCAGTAGTATAGGAACTAGCGGGAGCAGAGAGACCCAGTACTTC.

The rearrangement links TRBV4-1 to TRBJ1-6, with D unclear. V was shortened by 0 bases and J by 1 base, with 7 bases between the two germline ends. CDR3 length: 16 residues. In germline, CDR1 is MGHRA, CDR2 YSYEKL. CDR3 sequence: CASSQEVNSYNSPLHF. The CDR3 nucleotides read TGCGCCAGCAGCCAAGAAGTTAATTCCTATAATTCACCCCTCCACTTT.

The chain is built from TRBV20-1 and TRBJ1-4; no clear D gene. The CDR3 is made up of 13 amino acids. Germline V gene lookup returns CDR1 DFQATT and CDR2 SNEGSKA (reference sequence). Trimming took 4 bases from V and 7 from J, leaving 13 bases between them. CDR3 in DNA: TGCAGTGCTATTTATGTGGGTGGTGAAAAACTGTTTTTT. The encoded protein is CSAIYVGGEKLFF.

Relative to its sample, this clonotype is medium-sized. The chain uses TRBV7-2 and TRBJ2-7; D gene ambiguous. V dropped 6 bases and J dropped 2 bases, with 8 bases sitting between them. Germline loops: CDR1 SGHTA, CDR2 FQGNSA. This CDR3 has 12 amino acids. CDR3 amino acids: CASSYGPYEQYF. In DNA, the CDR3 is TGTGCCAGCAGTTACGGGCCCTACGAGCAGTACTTC.

This clonotype has a count of ten or more. V usage is TRBV28 and J usage is TRBJ2-3; unclear D gene. Trimming shortened V by 2 bases and J by 6 bases, and 12 bases separated the two germline ends. The CDR3 is 14 residues long. In germline, CDR1 is MDHEN, CDR2 SYDVKM. The CDR3 loop reads CASSLPVGTDTQYF. DNA of the CDR3: TGTGCCAGCAGTTTACCGGTGGGTACGGATACGCAGTATTTT.

This clonotype has a count of ten or more. The chain uses TRBV6-1 and TRBJ2-7; D not resolved. Deletions cut 7 bases from V and 0 bases from J, with 10 bases between. CDR3 length equals 13 residues. In germline, CDR1 is MNHNS, CDR2 SASEGT. Here the CDR3 reads CASTALSSYEQYF. The CDR3 coding sequence is TGTGCCAGCACAGCCCTGAGCTCCTACGAGCAGTACTTC.

By frequency in the sample, this clonotype is medium-sized. The chain is built from TRBV14 and TRBJ1-6, with TRBD1 as a possible D gene (5 bases). Trimming left V 4 bases short and J 10 bases short, with 11 bases between. In germline, CDR1 is SGHDN, CDR2 FVKESK. The CDR3 loop spans 13 amino acids. CDR3 nucleotide sequence: TGTGCCAGCAGCCTATGGGGGAGGTCACCCCTCCACTTT. Protein: CASSLWGRSPLHF.

In its sample, this clonotype was seen many times. This rearrangement joins TRBV30 to TRBJ1-4; the match to TRBD1 covers 7 bases. Germline CDR1 is GTSNPN and CDR2 is SVGIG (reference sequence). J gave up 5 bases and V 5 bases, and 5 bases lay outside the gene matches. CDR3 length: 13 residues. As DNA, the CDR3 is TGTGCCTGGGCGGGACAGCTAAATGAAAAACTGTTTTTT. This gives the protein CAWAGQLNEKLFF.

Concerning this clonotype: Because it lacks the conserved phenylalanine or tryptophan at the end, this CDR3 is likely a read error. J is TRBJ1-3 and V is TRBV6-2 or TRBV6-3, with D unclear. With 11 bases removed from V and 2 bases from J, the gap between germline ends came to 10 bases. This CDR3 region has 12 residues. CDR1 and CDR2 (germline): MNHEY, SVGEGT. CDR3 nucleotide sequence: TGTGCCGGCACCCCTCCTGGAAACACCATATATCTT. Translated: CAGTPPGNTIYL.

In this sample, this clonotype turned up many times. V is TRBV20-1 and J is TRBJ2-2; TRBD1 matches 8 bases. The V gene's germline CDR1 is DFQATT and CDR2 SNEGSKA (reference sequence). This CDR3 is built from 14 residues. With V trimmed by 2 bases and J by 6 bases, 5 bases remained unmatched. The CDR3 DNA reads TGCAGTGCTAGACGCAGGGGGCAAGCCGGGGAGCTGTTTTTT. It encodes CSARRRGQAGELFF.

A note on this clonotype: This is likely a read error, given that the CDR3 carries no conserved phenylalanine or tryptophan at its end. The DNA is omitted, as the CDR3 cannot be located on it reliably, and the CDR3 follows TCRdb's listing. The chain employs TRBV6-4 and TRBJ2-3; the DNA was not used to check the table's D call, TRBD1. The CDR3 contains 14 residues when both ends are counted. The germline V gene has CDR1 MRHNA and CDR2 SNTAGT. CDR3 residues: CASRQETGMGTRYV.

Concerning this clonotype: Just one base apart from a much larger clone, this may be a read error. The gene calls are TRBV29-1 and TRBJ1-1; a possible D gene is TRBD1 (5 bases). This CDR3 contains 13 residues. CDR1 SQVTM and CDR2 ANQGSEA come from the germline V gene. The CDR3: CSVVGTMNTEASF. The CDR3 DNA follows: TGCAGCGTTGTGGGGACCATGAACACTGAAGCTTCCTTT.